The following is a TCR beta chain sequence with its context. A case of COVID-19 had been met by exposed participants within 2 weeks before study entry. V dropped 0 bases and J dropped 6 bases, with 6 bases sitting between them. Looked up from germline, CDR1 is MNHEY and CDR2 is SVGAGI. CDR3 length: 14 residues. Libraries were prepared by immunoSEQ multiplex PCR; TCRdb keeps only in-frame clonotypes and omits some of them. The table has around 150,000 clones, 80% to 85% seen once. This entry comes from a study of blood T cell repertoires in COVID-19. Study-level information: Researchers got acute and convalescent COVID-19 samples from the United States, Italy and Spain. PBMCs, B-cell-depleted T cells, or T cells were the source of the cDNA or gDNA that made up the material.

The TCR was taken from a man aged 65-85 years who had been exposed to COVID-19. Sequences were obtained from PBMCs or T cells enriched from blood (not recorded which). The chain is built from TRBV6-5 and TRBJ1-6; D ambiguous. CDR3 residues: CASSYSPVNSPLHF. CDR3 DNA: TGTGCCAGCAGTTACTCGCCAGTTAATTCACCCCTCCACTTT.